These 9 T cell receptor beta chains share one sample of origin, sequenced in a study of T-cell memory formation after mild COVID-19. TCRdb reprocessed the 5' RACE reads with MiXCR, giving one entry per CDR3 protein. The repertoire includes hundreds of thousands of distinct CDR3 sequences, 18% of them detected once, and about 22% sits in the top ten. The sequencing sample was made of PBMCs or a T cell subset sorted from them (not recorded which). The receptors come from a man in his late teens or twenties who had mild COVID-19 (a few samples of this study predate the infection). Cell type and time point are not known.

J is TRBJ1-2 and V is TRBV7-3; 8 nucleotides align to TRBD1. The V gene's germline CDR1 is SGHTA and CDR2 FQGTGA. The CDR3 has 13 residues. V lost 0 bases to trimming and J lost 8 bases; unmatched junction nucleotides: 2. The CDR3 loop is CASSLTDRGGYTF. The CDR3 DNA reads TGTGCCAGCAGCTTAACTGACAGGGGAGGCTACACCTTC.

This clonotype has more than one count but fewer than ten. The chain is built from TRBV3-1 and TRBJ1-1; D gene uncertain. Trimming took off 1 base at V and 2 bases at J, with 11 bases between the two ends. The CDR3 sequence is 15 residues long. CDR1 is LGHDT, CDR2 YNNKEL, per germline (reference sequence). DNA of the CDR3: TGTGCCAGCAGCCAAGTTTCCAGAGTCAACACTGAAGCTTTCTTT. This sequence encodes CASSQVSRVNTEAFF.

This clonotype appeared a few times. This chain connects TRBV15 to TRBJ1-1; D remains unclear. In germline, CDR1 is LNHNV, CDR2 YYDKDF (reference sequence). The CDR3 covers 13 residues. V lost 1 base and J lost 0, with 3 bases in between. Written as DNA, the CDR3 is TGTGCCACCAGCAGAGCGGTGAACACTGAAGCTTTCTTT. This gives the protein CATSRAVNTEAFF.

This clonotype was recorded a few times. The rearrangement links TRBV11-3 to TRBJ2-5; 8 nucleotides align to TRBD1. The CDR3 runs to 15 residues. After removal of 5 bases from V and 0 bases from J, the junction contained 5 bases not matched to a gene. Germline CDR1 reads SGHNT; CDR2 reads YENEEA. The CDR3 loop is CASSLGQGHQETQYF. In DNA form, the CDR3 reads TGTGCCAGCAGCCTCGGACAGGGACACCAAGAGACCCAGTACTTC.

The V call is TRBV5-5, the J call TRBJ2-1, with 9 bases aligning to TRBD1. Trimming cost V 5 bases and J 10 bases; bases outside gene matches: 16. Germline V gives CDR1 SGHKS, CDR2 YYEKEE (reference sequence). This CDR3 has 16 amino acids. The CDR3 spells CASRLRGQGPLGEQFF. The CDR3 nucleotides are TGTGCCAGCAGACTCAGGGGACAGGGCCCCCTTGGAGAGCAGTTCTTC.

This chain links TRBV6-2 or TRBV6-3 with TRBJ2-5; TRBD2 matches at 7 bases. Germline trimming cut 8 bases from V and 7 bases from J; bases unmatched to any gene: 7. The CDR3 is 12 amino acids. Germline V gene sequence: CDR1 MNHEY, CDR2 SVGEGT. The CDR3 nucleotides are TGTGCCAGCTCGGGCGGGGGTGCGACCCAGTACTTC. It specifies CASSGGGATQYF.

The chain is built from TRBV7-2 and TRBJ1-2; TRBD1 matches 9 bases. Unmatched junction bases numbered 13, after V lost 4 bases and J lost 4 bases. The germline V gene encodes CDR1 SGHTA and CDR2 FQGNSA. CDR3 length: 17 residues. The CDR3 region is CASSYYKPGQGIYGYTF. CDR3 DNA: TGTGCCAGCAGCTACTATAAACCGGGACAGGGAATCTATGGCTACACCTTC.

The chain links TRBV2 to TRBJ2-3; a possible D gene is TRBD2 (6 bases). Germline assignment: CDR1 SNHLY and CDR2 FYNNEI. The CDR3 consists of 13 residues. Trimming pared 9 bases from V and 0 bases from J, leaving 10 bases between. The CDR3 here is CARSGVSTDTQYF. The CDR3 nucleotides are TGTGCCAGATCGGGGGTTAGCACAGATACGCAGTATTTT.

V and J are TRBV6-5 and TRBJ2-3; D tentatively reads TRBD1 or TRBD2 (6 bases each). The CDR3 runs 16 residues. V lost 0 bases and J 2 bases, leaving 12 bases between the germline ends. Germline V gene lookup returns CDR1 MNHEY and CDR2 SVGAGI. The CDR3 DNA is TGTGCCAGCAGTTACTCCGGGGGCAGTAACACAGATACGCAGTATTTT. Amino acid sequence: CASSYSGGSNTDTQYF.